Below are 10 T cell receptor beta chains sequenced from a single sample in a study of blood T cell repertoires in COVID-19. TCRdb keeps only in-frame clones here, not all; method: immunoSEQ multiplex PCR. In the table there are under 150,000 clones, 81% of which are singletons. Sequencing input: peripheral blood. The receptors come from a man aged 45-60 years with acute or convalescent COVID-19.

This clone came up once. The chain combines TRBV5-4 with TRBJ2-6, with unresolved D. Trimming left V 2 bases short and J 0 bases short, with 6 bases between. The germline V gene encodes CDR1 SGHNT and CDR2 YYREEE (reference sequence). This CDR3 region has 15 residues. The CDR3 loop reads CASSFWHSGANVLTF. The CDR3 nucleotides read TGTGCCAGCAGCTTCTGGCACTCTGGGGCCAACGTCCTGACTTTC. The variable domain in full, completed from reference TRBV5-4 and TRBJ2-6, reads ETGVTQSPTHLIKTRGQQVTLRCSSQSGHNTVSWYQQALGQGPQFIFQYYREEENGRGNFPPRFSGLQFPNYSSELNVNALELDDSALYLCASSFWHSGANVLTFGAGSRLTVL.

The chain couples TRBV11-2 to TRBJ1-3, with D perhaps TRBD1 (6 bases). The V gene lost 2 bases and the J gene lost 1 base, with 12 bases spanning the gap. This CDR3 comprises 16 residues. Germline V lookup: CDR1 SGHAT, CDR2 FQNNGV. The CDR3 bases are TGTGCCAGCAGCTTATCAGGGGTGTATTCTGGAAACACCATATATTTT. This sequence encodes CASSLSGVYSGNTIYF.

This sequence joins TRBV6-4 and TRBJ2-1; TRBD1 might be the D (5 bases). V shed 2 bases and J shed 6 bases, with 8 bases lying between them. The length of the CDR3 is 13 residues. CDR1 is MRHNA, CDR2 SNTAGT, per germline. The CDR3 is CASSDGRGNEQFF. For the CDR3, the DNA is TGTGCCAGCAGTGACGGAAGGGGCAATGAGCAGTTCTTC.

The rearrangement joins TRBV9 to TRBJ1-5; perhaps TRBD1 as D (5 bases). The CDR3 has 15 residues. Germline V gene sequence: CDR1 SGDLS, CDR2 YYNGEE. The V end lost 3 bases, the J end lost 4 bases, and 14 bases lay between the germline ends. The CDR3 coding sequence is TGTGCCAGCAGCGCAAGCTTGGGGGGTAATCAGCCCCAGCATTTT. Amino acids: CASSASLGGNQPQHF. The full variable domain, in which reference TRBV9 and TRBJ1-5 provide the parts outside the CDR3, is DSGVTQTPKHLITATGQRVTLRCSPRSGDLSVYWYQQSLDQGLQFLIQYYNGEERAKGNILERFSAQQFPDLHSELNLSSLELGDSALYFCASSASLGGNQPQHFGDGTRLSIL.

This clone has a handful of counts. The V call is TRBV13, the J call TRBJ1-1; D gene uncertain. The CDR3 contains 14 residues. The germline gives CDR1 PRHDT, CDR2 FYEKMQ (reference sequence). Trimming cost V 0 bases and J 0 bases, with 5 bases left between them. CDR3 loop: CASSLGSVNTEAFF. In nucleotides, the CDR3 is TGTGCCAGCAGCTTAGGGAGTGTGAACACTGAAGCTTTCTTT.

The V call is TRBV4-2, the J call TRBJ1-4; D is possibly TRBD1 (5 bases). Looked up from germline, CDR1 is LGHNA and CDR2 is YNFKEQ. The CDR3 loop spans 17 amino acids. V was shortened by 0 bases and J by 8 bases, with 19 bases between the two germline ends. CDR3 amino acids: CASSQDPLGRGDEKLFF. The CDR3 DNA is TGTGCCAGCAGCCAAGACCCTCTGGGCCGCGGGGACGAAAAACTGTTTTTT.

On this clone: This CDR3 is also generated by other DNA sequences in the sample. The rearrangement joins TRBV10-2 to TRBJ2-7; D unclear. Germline values: CDR1 WSHSY, CDR2 SAAADI. Trimming removed 3 bases from V and 2 bases from J, with 8 bases in between. The CDR3 runs 13 residues. This CDR3 is CASSDDIAYEQYF. In nucleotides, the CDR3 is TGCGCCAGCAGTGACGACATTGCCTACGAGCAGTACTTC.

The rearrangement joins TRBV6-5 to TRBJ1-2; perhaps TRBD1 as D (5 bases). The V end was cut by 4 bases, the J end by 4 bases, with 13 bases between. The CDR3 length is 14 residues. Per the germline V gene, CDR1 is MNHEY and CDR2 is SVGAGI. DNA of the CDR3: TGTGCCAGCAGTTTCTCCGGGACTCCCTATGGCTACACCTTC. Translating gives CASSFSGTPYGYTF.

The V gene is TRBV9, the J gene TRBJ2-3; 9 bases are shared with TRBD2. The germline V gene has CDR1 SGDLS and CDR2 YYNGEE. V lost 7 bases and J lost 2; bases outside the gene matches: 8. The CDR3 has 15 amino acids. The CDR3 sequence: CASGEAGGYTDTQYF. The CDR3 nucleotides read TGTGCCAGCGGCGAAGCGGGGGGATACACAGATACGCAGTATTTT.

This chain joins TRBV4-1 and TRBJ1-6; 7 bases map to TRBD1. CDR3 size: 18 residues. Germline assignment: CDR1 MGHRA and CDR2 YSYEKL. With V trimmed by 6 bases and J by 0 bases, 11 bases remained unmatched. The CDR3 region is CASSLTQQGSSYNSPLHF. The CDR3, as DNA: TGCGCCAGCAGTCTAACACAACAGGGGAGCTCCTATAATTCACCCCTCCACTTT.